This T cell receptor (beta chain) originates from a study of T cell responses to AZD1222 COVID-19 vaccine. Germline trimming cut 4 bases from V and 2 bases from J; bases unmatched to any gene: 5. The CDR3 is 15 residues long. Germline V gene data show CDR1 as SGHDT and CDR2 as YYEEEE. Sequenced by immunoSEQ multiplex PCR; TCRdb stores in-frame clones only, minus some. The repertoire holds roughly 100,000 clones, with about 94% as singletons. The sequenced sample was peripheral blood, obtained on day 0 of AZD1222 vaccination. The origin of this receptor is an adult in good health. V usage is TRBV5-6 and J usage is TRBJ1-1, with 10 bases fitting TRBD1. The CDR3 is CASSPGTGDNTEAFF. The CDR3 DNA follows: TGTGCCAGCAGCCCCGGGACAGGGGACAACACTGAAGCTTTCTTT.